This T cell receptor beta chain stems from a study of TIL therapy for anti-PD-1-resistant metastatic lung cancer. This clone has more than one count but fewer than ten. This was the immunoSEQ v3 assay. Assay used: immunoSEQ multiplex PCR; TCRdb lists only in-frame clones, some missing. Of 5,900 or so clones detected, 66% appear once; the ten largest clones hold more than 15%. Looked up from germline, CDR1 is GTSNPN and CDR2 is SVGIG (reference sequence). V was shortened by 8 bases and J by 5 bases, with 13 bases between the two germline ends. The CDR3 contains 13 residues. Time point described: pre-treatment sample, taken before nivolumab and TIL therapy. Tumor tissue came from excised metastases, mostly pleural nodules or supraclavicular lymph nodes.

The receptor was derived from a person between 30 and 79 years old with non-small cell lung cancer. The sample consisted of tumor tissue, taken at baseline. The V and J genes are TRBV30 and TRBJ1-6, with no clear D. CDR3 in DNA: TGTGCCGGCCGCGGCGAACATAATTCACCCCTCCACTTT. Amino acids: CAGRGEHNSPLHF. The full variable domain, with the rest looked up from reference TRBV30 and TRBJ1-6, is SQTIHQWPATLVQPVGSPLSLECTVEGTSNPNLYWYRQAAGRGLQLLFYSVGIGQISSEVPQNLSASRPQDRQFILSSKKLLLSDSGFYLCAGRGEHNSPLHFGNGTRLTVT.